This T cell receptor (beta chain) was retrieved from a study of shared clonotypes between healthy human individuals. Study details: The plates for each donor numbered three CD4 naive, three CD4 memory, two CD8 naive and one CD8 memory.

The CDR3 has 12 amino acids. From germline, CDR1 is SGHVS and CDR2 FQNEAQ. Trimming stripped 4 bases from V and 4 bases from J, with 8 bases between. Clones were sequenced by immunoSEQ multiplex PCR, and TCRdb holds only the in-frame ones, with some missing. The data hold some 1,400,000 clones, with over 95% observed a single time. V and J are TRBV7-8 and TRBJ2-7; D gene unclear. The sequence was obtained from a man aged 25-40 years in good health. Sequencing input: naive CD4+ T cells sorted from blood. Subset: CD45RA+ positively selected. In DNA form, the CDR3 reads TGTGCCAGCAGCTCGACTGAGTACGAGCAGTACTTC. It codes for CASSSTEYEQYF.